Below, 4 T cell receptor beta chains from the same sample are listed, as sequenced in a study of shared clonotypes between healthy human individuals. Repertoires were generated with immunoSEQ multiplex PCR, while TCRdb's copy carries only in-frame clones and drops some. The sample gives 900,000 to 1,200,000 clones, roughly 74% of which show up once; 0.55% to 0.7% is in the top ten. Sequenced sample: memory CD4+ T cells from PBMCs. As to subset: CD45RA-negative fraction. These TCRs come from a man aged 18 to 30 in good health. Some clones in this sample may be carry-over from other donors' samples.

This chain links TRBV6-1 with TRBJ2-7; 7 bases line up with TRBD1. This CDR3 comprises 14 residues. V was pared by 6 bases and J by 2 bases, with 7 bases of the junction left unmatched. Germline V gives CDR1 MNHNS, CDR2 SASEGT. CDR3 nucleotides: TGTGCCAGCAGAGGATCCGGGACAGCCTACGAGCAGTACTTC. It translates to CASRGSGTAYEQYF.

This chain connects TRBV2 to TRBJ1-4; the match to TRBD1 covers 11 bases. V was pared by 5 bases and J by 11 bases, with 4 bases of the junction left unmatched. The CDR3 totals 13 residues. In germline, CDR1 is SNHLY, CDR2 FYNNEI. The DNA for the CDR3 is TGTGCCAGCAGTCCCGGGACAGGGGGGAAACTGTTTTTT. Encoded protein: CASSPGTGGKLFF.

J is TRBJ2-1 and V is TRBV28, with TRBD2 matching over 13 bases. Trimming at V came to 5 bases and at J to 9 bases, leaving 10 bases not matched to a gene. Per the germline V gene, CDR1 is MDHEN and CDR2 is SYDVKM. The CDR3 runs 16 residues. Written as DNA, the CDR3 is TGTGCCAGCAGTCCCGGCGGGACTAGCGGGAAGTTTGAGCAGTTCTTC. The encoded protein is CASSPGGTSGKFEQFF. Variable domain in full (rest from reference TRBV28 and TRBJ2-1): DVKVTQSSRYLVKRTGEKVFLECVQDMDHENMFWYRQDPGLGLRLIYFSYDVKMKEKGDIPEGYSVSREKKERFSLILESASTNQTSMYLCASSPGGTSGKFEQFFGPGTRLTVL.

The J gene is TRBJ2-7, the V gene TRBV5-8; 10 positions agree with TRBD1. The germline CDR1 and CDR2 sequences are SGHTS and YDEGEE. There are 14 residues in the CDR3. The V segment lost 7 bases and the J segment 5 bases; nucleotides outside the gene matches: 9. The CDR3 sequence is CASRLRTGGNEQYF. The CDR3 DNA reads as TGTGCCAGCCGCCTCCGGACAGGGGGGAACGAGCAGTACTTC.